These 23 T cell receptor beta chains were all obtained from the same sample, sequenced in a study of Ad26.COV2.S vaccination and SARS-CoV-2 variants. Assay: immunoSEQ multiplex PCR; the TCRdb copy retains only in-frame clones and omits some. The sample yields 400,000 to 450,000 clones, 75% to 95% seen once. Documented treatment: some 20 received Ad26.COV2.S at low or high dose, single or two shots; roughly five received placebo; per-sample allocation not given. Each sample was drawn 63 days after the first injection (of vaccine or placebo). This sample comprised peripheral blood, obtained in a trial of Ad26.COV2.S vaccine versus placebo. The receptors originated from a person aged 18 to 65 who received the Ad26.COV2.S COVID-19 vaccine or a placebo.

This chain's CDR3 is CASSLRGPGEAFF. CDR3 nucleotide sequence: TGTGCCAGCAGCTTAAGAGGGCCGGGAGAAGCTTTCTTT. V gene TRBV7-9 combines with J gene TRBJ1-1; D call uncertain. Germline V gene data show CDR1 as SEHNR and CDR2 as FQNEAQ (reference sequence). This CDR3 spans 13 amino acids. The germline V and J ends were trimmed by 2 bases and 8 bases, with 12 bases remaining between them. Together with reference TRBV7-9 and TRBJ1-1, the CDR3 gives the full variable domain: DTGVSQNPRHKITKRGQNVTFRCDPISEHNRLYWYRQTLGQGPEFLTYFQNEAQLEKSRLLSDRFSAERPKGSFSTLEIQRTEQGDSAMYLCASSLRGPGEAFFGQGTRLTVV.

The CDR3 region has the DNA TGTGCCAGCAGTTTAGACGGTTATCAGCCCCAGCATTTT. This gives the protein CASSLDGYQPQHF. The J gene is TRBJ1-5, the V gene TRBV27; D is undetermined. The CDR3 length is 13 residues. V lost 2 bases and J 5 bases, leaving 7 bases between the germline ends. The V gene's germline CDR1 is MNHEY and CDR2 SMNVEV (reference sequence).

The CDR3 sequence is CAWSAGQGAEQFF. The CDR3 region has the DNA TGTGCCTGGAGTGCCGGACAGGGGGCTGAGCAGTTCTTC. The chain joins TRBV30 to TRBJ2-1, with 11 positions matching TRBD1. The CDR3 is 13 amino acids. Germline CDR1 and CDR2: GTSNPN and SVGIG (reference sequence). With V trimmed by 1 base and J by 9 bases, 2 bases remained unmatched.

The gene calls are TRBV4-1 and TRBJ2-1; 12 bases match TRBD2. The CDR3 length is 20 residues. Trimming removed 2 bases from V and 9 bases from J; junction bases left unmatched: 20. Per the germline V gene, CDR1 is MGHRA and CDR2 is YSYEKL. CDR3 loop: CASSQSLAGGPSGVVLEQFF. The CDR3 DNA sequence: TGCGCCAGCAGCCAAAGTCTAGCGGGAGGGCCCTCGGGAGTGGTGCTTGAGCAGTTCTTC.

V gene TRBV5-1 combines with J gene TRBJ2-1; D is unclear. This CDR3 comprises 13 residues. From germline, CDR1 is SGHRS and CDR2 YFSETQ. The V and J ends lost 4 bases and 9 bases respectively, with 14 bases between them. The CDR3 here is CASSPDRVAEQFF. Written as DNA, the CDR3 is TGCGCCAGCAGCCCCGATAGGGTGGCTGAGCAGTTCTTC.

The V call is TRBV4-3, the J call TRBJ2-2, with 16 bases aligning to TRBD2. The J segment lost 4 bases and the V segment lost 4 bases, leaving 9 bases of the junction unmatched. Looked up from germline, CDR1 is LGHNA and CDR2 is YSLEER. The CDR3 length is 19 residues. In DNA, the CDR3 is TGCGCCAGCAGCCGCTTAGGGGGACTAGCGGGAGGGAGCACCGGGGAGCTGTTTTTT. Translation gives CASSRLGGLAGGSTGELFF.

J is TRBJ1-3 and V is TRBV5-8; D is uncertain. V lost 0 bases, J lost 0 bases, and 10 bases lay in between. This CDR3 comprises 16 residues. Germline values: CDR1 SGHTS, CDR2 YDEGEE. This CDR3 reads CASSLAAAYSGNTIYF. The CDR3 DNA sequence: TGTGCCAGCAGCTTGGCGGCGGCGTACTCTGGAAACACCATATATTTT.

The gene calls are TRBV28 and TRBJ1-4; D is undetermined. The CDR3 totals 17 residues. V was shortened by 3 bases and J by 0 bases, with 14 bases between the two germline ends. Looked up from germline, CDR1 is MDHEN and CDR2 is SYDVKM. The chain's CDR3 is CASSLAQEVATNEKLFF. For the CDR3, the DNA is TGTGCCAGCAGTTTGGCCCAGGAGGTTGCAACTAATGAAAAACTGTTTTTT.

CDR3 DNA: TGTGCCAGCAGCGTAGCCTCATTCCGGGACAGGGCTGGGGAGCTGTTTTTT. Amino acid sequence: CASSVASFRDRAGELFF. The chain is built from TRBV9 and TRBJ2-2; 9 nucleotides line up with TRBD1. The CDR3 has 17 amino acids. Looked up from germline, CDR1 is SGDLS and CDR2 is YYNGEE. V trimming: 0 bases; J trimming: 8 bases; junction bases outside the gene matches: 11.

The rearrangement uses TRBV30 and TRBJ1-6; D is perhaps TRBD1 (5 bases). V dropped 0 bases and J dropped 8 bases, with 11 bases sitting between them. This CDR3 has 14 residues. Germline lookup yields CDR1 GTSNPN and CDR2 SVGIG (reference sequence). The chain's CDR3 is CAWSVGGMDSPLHF. The DNA of the CDR3 is TGTGCCTGGAGTGTCGGGGGGATGGATTCACCCCTCCACTTT.

The genes are TRBV6-6 and TRBJ2-5; maybe TRBD1 (6 bases). V was pared by 6 bases and J by 5 bases, with 16 bases between. CDR1 is MNHNY, CDR2 SVGAGI, per germline (reference sequence). CDR3 length equals 14 residues. For the CDR3, the DNA is TGTGCCAGCAGCCAACAGGGATTAGGGGAGACCCAGTACTTC. Translating it yields CASSQQGLGETQYF.

This rearrangement joins TRBV7-9 to TRBJ2-7; TRBD2 matches at 12 bases. V lost 5 bases to trimming and J lost 4 bases; unmatched junction nucleotides: 3. Germline CDR1 is SEHNR and CDR2 is FQNEAQ (reference sequence). This CDR3 has 14 residues. Here the CDR3 reads CASSPSGRAYEQYF. The CDR3 nucleotides are TGTGCCAGCAGCCCTAGCGGGAGGGCGTACGAGCAGTACTTC.

This chain joins TRBV7-8 and TRBJ2-7; TRBD2 aligns across 12 bases. The CDR3 is made up of 16 amino acids. The trim removed 1 base at V and 4 bases at J, leaving 5 bases unmatched. Per the germline V gene, CDR1 is SGHVS and CDR2 is FQNEAQ. The CDR3 protein is CASSLETSGSFYEQYF. CDR3 nucleotides: TGTGCCAGCAGCTTAGAGACTAGCGGGAGTTTTTACGAGCAGTACTTC.

The rearrangement links TRBV5-6 to TRBJ2-5; TRBD1 might be the D (6 bases). CDR3 length: 14 amino acids. Germline V lookup: CDR1 SGHDT, CDR2 YYEEEE. Trimming pared 6 bases from V and 5 bases from J, leaving 17 bases between. The CDR3 reads CASTTQGFSETQYF. As DNA, the CDR3 is TGTGCCAGCACAACGCAGGGGTTTAGCGAGACCCAGTACTTC.

The V and J genes are TRBV6-6 and TRBJ1-1, with 7 bases that match TRBD1. V gave up 7 bases and J gave up 11 bases; unmatched junction bases: 13. Per germline, CDR1 MNHNY and CDR2 SVGAGI (reference sequence). The CDR3 runs to 13 residues. The CDR3 DNA reads as TGTGCCAGCACCCTAGGGGGCCCAATGAGCGCTTTCTTT. It encodes CASTLGGPMSAFF.

The V gene is TRBV6-2 or TRBV6-3, the J gene TRBJ2-3; 7 positions agree with TRBD2. Trimming at V came to 6 bases and at J to 3 bases, leaving 6 bases not matched to a gene. The CDR3 is 14 amino acids. The germline V gene has CDR1 MNHEY and CDR2 SVGEGT. CDR3 nucleotides: TGTGCCAGCAGCCCTGGACTAGGGACAGATACGCAGTATTTT. Translation: CASSPGLGTDTQYF.

V usage is TRBV4-1 and J usage is TRBJ1-6; D is undetermined. Germline V gene data show CDR1 as MGHRA and CDR2 as YSYEKL. V lost 1 base, J lost 5 bases, and 9 bases lay in between. There are 15 residues in the CDR3. CDR3 DNA: TGCGCCAGCAGCCAAGGCCAGGTCGATAATTCACCCCTCCACTTT. It codes for CASSQGQVDNSPLHF.

The chain couples TRBV5-1 to TRBJ1-2, with D uncertain. CDR1 and CDR2 from the germline V gene are SGHRS and YFSETQ. V was shortened by 5 bases and J by 5 bases, with 16 bases between the two germline ends. The CDR3 has 14 residues. The CDR3 DNA follows: TGCGCCAGCAGTCCCCTCGGGGAGGCTTATGGCTACACCTTC. This encodes CASSPLGEAYGYTF.

The V call is TRBV5-4, the J call TRBJ1-1, with 12 bases that match TRBD1. The V segment lost 6 bases and the J segment 5 bases; nucleotides outside the gene matches: 8. The germline gives CDR1 SGHNT, CDR2 YYREEE (reference sequence). This CDR3 comprises 15 residues. In DNA, the CDR3 is TGTGCCAGCAAGGGACAGGGGGCCGGTGCGACTGAAGCTTTCTTT. It specifies CASKGQGAGATEAFF.

The V gene is TRBV10-3, the J gene TRBJ1-6; D possibly corresponds to TRBD1 (5 bases). The CDR3 extends over 13 amino acids. Germline-derived CDR1 and CDR2 are ENHRY and SYGVKD. V was clipped by 11 bases and J by 7 bases, with 15 bases between them. CDR3 nucleotides: TGTGCCGTGGGACGGCTGATCAATTCACCCCTCCACTTT. It translates to CAVGRLINSPLHF.

The V call is TRBV11-2, the J call TRBJ2-2, with a weak D call TRBD1 (5 bases). Germline-derived CDR1 and CDR2 are SGHAT and FQNNGV. The CDR3 runs to 14 residues. V lost 0 bases to trimming and J lost 5 bases, with 7 bases between them. The CDR3 DNA follows: TGTGCCAGCAGCTTAGATAGGGGAACCGGGGAGCTGTTTTTT. It codes for CASSLDRGTGELFF.

The chain couples TRBV7-9 to TRBJ1-1, with D possibly matching TRBD1 (6 bases). CDR1 is SEHNR, CDR2 FQNEAQ, per germline (reference sequence). The CDR3 runs to 14 residues. The V end was cut by 5 bases, the J end by 5 bases, with 15 bases between. The DNA for the CDR3 is TGTGCCAGCAGCCTCACGGGGGCCCTGACTGAAGCTTTCTTT. It codes for CASSLTGALTEAFF.

The CDR3 sequence: CASSWTGGRNTEAFF. CDR3 DNA: TGTGCCAGCAGCTGGACAGGGGGGAGGAACACTGAAGCTTTCTTT. The V gene is TRBV25-1, the J gene TRBJ1-1; TRBD1 aligns across 10 bases. The V gene's germline CDR1 is MGHDK and CDR2 SYGVNS. CDR3 size: 15 residues. V gave up 6 bases and J gave up 1 base; unmatched junction bases: 5.